These 5 T cell receptor beta chains were all obtained from the same sample, sequenced in a study of T cells in Graves' hyperthyroidism and ophthalmopathy. The investigators amplified TCR beta CDR3 regions from RNA transcripts. TCR CDR3 underwent first-round RT-PCR with the HTBI primer set. TCRdb itself ran the multiplex PCR reads through MiXCR, one entry per CDR3 protein. The table includes fewer than 600,000 distinct CDR3 sequences, under 15% detected once. Sequenced sample: blood. All receptors come from a woman under 30 with Graves' hyperthyroidism.

The sample holds many counts of this clonotype. The rearrangement uses TRBV7-6 and TRBJ2-1; 8 nucleotides line up with TRBD2. This CDR3 comprises 18 residues. Trimming at V came to 5 bases and at J to 0 bases, leaving 12 bases not matched to a gene. From germline, CDR1 is SGHVS and CDR2 FNYEAQ. DNA of the CDR3: TGTGCCAGCAGCCGACGTGCCCCTAGCGGGTACTCCTACAATGAGCAGTTCTTC. Its translation: CASSRRAPSGYSYNEQFF.

This clonotype was detected ten times or more. The chain couples TRBV5-6 to TRBJ1-2; a weak D match, TRBD1 (6 bases). The germline V gene encodes CDR1 SGHDT and CDR2 YYEEEE. The CDR3 contains 15 residues. Trimming removed 1 base at V and 6 bases at J, with 16 bases between. Here the CDR3 reads CASSLWGALGHGYTF. DNA of the CDR3: TGTGCCAGCAGCTTGTGGGGGGCGCTGGGACATGGCTACACCTTC.

The CDR3: CASRDHNTDTQYF. The CDR3, as DNA: TGTGCCAGCAGGGACCATAACACAGATACGCAGTATTTT. This chain uses TRBV19 with TRBJ2-3, with D perhaps assigned TRBD1 or TRBD2 (5 bases each). V gave up 9 bases and J gave up 2 bases, with 12 bases separating them. The CDR3 consists of 13 residues. Germline assignment: CDR1 LNHDA and CDR2 SQIVND (reference sequence). The full variable domain, rest sourced from reference TRBV19 and TRBJ2-3, is DGGITQSPKYLFRKEGQNVTLSCEQNLNHDAMYWYRQDPGQGLRLIYYSQIVNDFQKGDIAEGYSVSREKKESFPLTVTSAQKNPTAFYLCASRDHNTDTQYFGPGTRLTVL.

At least ten counts were recorded for this clonotype. V gene TRBV11-2 combines with J gene TRBJ2-5; 9 nucleotides agree with TRBD2. The germline V gene encodes CDR1 SGHAT and CDR2 FQNNGV. V lost 1 base, J lost 9 bases, and 9 bases stayed unmatched. The CDR3 runs 15 residues. CDR3 DNA: TGTGCCAGCAGCTTAGGAGCGGGAGGTACCACGGCCCAGTACTTC. Translating it yields CASSLGAGGTTAQYF. The full variable domain, with the rest looked up from reference TRBV11-2 and TRBJ2-5, is EAGVAQSPRYKIIEKRQSVAFWCNPISGHATLYWYQQILGQGPKLLIQFQNNGVVDDSQLPKDRFSAERLKGVDSTLKIQPAKLEDSAVYLCASSLGAGGTTAQYFGPGTRLLVL.

This clonotype was observed at least ten times. The CDR3: CASSFGREAIGEQFF. CDR3 nucleotides: TGTGCCAGCAGCTTTGGGCGGGAGGCCATCGGGGAGCAGTTCTTC. The rearrangement joins TRBV7-2 to TRBJ2-1, with TRBD2 matching 8 bases. J was trimmed by 10 bases and V by 3 bases; bases with no gene match: 11. CDR1 and CDR2 from the germline V gene are SGHTA and FQGNSA. The CDR3 consists of 15 residues. The full variable domain, completed using reference TRBV7-2 and TRBJ2-1, is GAGVSQSPSNKVTEKGKDVELRCDPISGHTALYWYRQSLGQGLEFLIYFQGNSAPDKSGLPSDRFSAERTGGSVSTLTIQRTQQEDSAVYLCASSFGREAIGEQFFGPGTRLTVL.